The 12 T cell receptor beta chains listed next were all sequenced from one sample in a study of CD8 T cells in Susac syndrome. Random-hexamer reverse transcription was applied to about 0.45 to 1 ug RNA. TCRdb called the immunoSEQ multiplex PCR reads again in MiXCR, with one record for every CDR3 protein. Here the sample spans some 170,000 distinct CDR3 sequences, about 94% being singletons. The sample was CD4+ T cells from PBMCs. The receptors shown here come from a human donor in good health.

The chain employs TRBV30 and TRBJ1-2; D possibly corresponds to TRBD1 (5 bases). Germline CDR1 is GTSNPN and CDR2 is SVGIG (reference sequence). This CDR3 contains 12 residues. Trimming took 3 bases from V and 5 from J, leaving 10 bases between them. The DNA of the CDR3 is TGTGCCTGGAGGCGGGACCTTTATGGCTACACCTTC. This codes for CAWRRDLYGYTF.

The rearrangement joins TRBV29-1 to TRBJ2-1; TRBD2 aligns across 11 bases. The V and J ends lost 8 bases and 8 bases, in that order; junction bases with no gene match: 8. The CDR3 loop spans 13 amino acids. Germline CDR1 SQVTM, CDR2 ANQGSEA. In nucleotides, the CDR3 is TGCAGCCATAGACTAGCGGGACGTTATGAGCAGTTCTTC. It translates to CSHRLAGRYEQFF.

This chain joins TRBV19 and TRBJ2-4; 11 bases match TRBD2. Germline V CDR1 and CDR2: LNHDA, SQIVND (reference sequence). The CDR3 is 15 amino acids. After removal of 10 bases from V and 1 base from J, the junction contained 6 bases not matched to a gene. The CDR3 loop is CATTTSGTAKNIQYF. The CDR3 DNA sequence: TGTGCCACTACGACTAGCGGGACGGCCAAAAACATTCAGTACTTC.

The chain uses TRBV20-1 and TRBJ2-7, with D unclear. CDR1 is DFQATT and CDR2 is SNEGSKA in the germline V gene (reference sequence). This CDR3 has 14 residues. Trimming cost V 2 bases and J 2 bases, with 13 bases left between them. The CDR3 sequence: CSARRSEGAYEQYF. The DNA for the CDR3 is TGCAGTGCTAGACGATCGGAAGGTGCCTACGAGCAGTACTTC.

The V call is TRBV27, the J call TRBJ2-7; 8 bases line up with TRBD1. Trimming at V came to 5 bases and at J to 3 bases, leaving 9 bases not matched to a gene. Germline V CDR1 and CDR2: MNHEY, SMNVEV (reference sequence). The CDR3 loop spans 15 amino acids. The CDR3: CASSGPGGADYEQYF. In DNA, the CDR3 is TGTGCCAGCAGTGGTCCAGGGGGCGCAGACTACGAGCAGTACTTC.

The chain joins TRBV9 to TRBJ2-1; D tentatively fits TRBD1 or TRBD2 (5 bases each). This CDR3 spans 12 amino acids. CDR1 is SGDLS, CDR2 YYNGEE, per germline. V lost 2 bases and J 6 bases, leaving 6 bases between the germline ends. The CDR3 protein is CASSVGVNEQFF. The CDR3 nucleotides are TGTGCCAGCAGCGTGGGGGTCAATGAGCAGTTCTTC.

CDR3 in amino acids: CASSHYGTGVGYEQFF. For the CDR3, the DNA is TGTGCCAGCAGCCACTACGGGACAGGGGTTGGCTATGAGCAGTTCTTC. V is TRBV5-4 and J is TRBJ2-1, with 10 bases lining up with TRBD1. Trimming removed 4 bases from V and 8 bases from J; junction bases left unmatched: 12. The CDR3 length is 16 residues. The V gene's germline CDR1 is SGHNT and CDR2 YYREEE (reference sequence).

V and J are TRBV9 and TRBJ2-3; unclear D gene. V was cut by 5 bases and J by 3 bases, with 16 bases left in between. Germline V gene lookup returns CDR1 SGDLS and CDR2 YYNGEE. This CDR3 contains 15 residues. CDR3 residues: CASSVLGSRTDTQYF. The CDR3 coding sequence is TGTGCCAGCAGTGTTCTTGGCTCAAGGACAGATACGCAGTATTTT.

The V call is TRBV29-1, the J call TRBJ2-7; possible D gene TRBD2, 6 bases. Germline CDR1 and CDR2: SQVTM and ANQGSEA. This CDR3 is built from 13 residues. V lost 4 bases and J 5 bases, leaving 15 bases between the germline ends. In nucleotides, the CDR3 is TGCAGCGTTGTACTCGGGGGAGGCGACGAGCAGTACTTC. This encodes CSVVLGGGDEQYF.

J is TRBJ2-1 and V is TRBV9; D is unresolved. The CDR3 covers 16 residues. V dropped 0 bases and J dropped 0 bases, with 10 bases sitting between them. The germline V gene encodes CDR1 SGDLS and CDR2 YYNGEE. The CDR3: CASSVVSQSSYNEQFF. CDR3 bases: TGTGCCAGCAGCGTAGTAAGCCAAAGCTCCTACAATGAGCAGTTCTTC.

Only one count was recorded for this clonotype. The J gene is TRBJ1-1, the V gene TRBV2; no firm D call. V dropped 4 bases and J dropped 4 bases, with 13 bases sitting between them. The CDR3 is 14 amino acids. The germline CDR1 and CDR2 sequences are SNHLY and FYNNEI. CDR3 residues: CASSGLGLGTEAFF. The CDR3 nucleotides are TGTGCCAGCAGTGGGCTAGGGTTAGGCACTGAAGCTTTCTTT.

V gene TRBV20-1 combines with J gene TRBJ1-2; D is unresolved. Germline-derived CDR1 and CDR2 are DFQATT and SNEGSKA (reference sequence). The CDR3 spans 12 residues. Trimming left V 5 bases short and J 3 bases short, with 10 bases between. This CDR3 is CSAPDYDYGYTF. CDR3 sequence (DNA): TGCAGTGCTCCCGATTATGACTATGGCTACACCTTC.